This is a list of T cell receptor beta chains from one sample in a study of blood T cell repertoires in COVID-19. This table comes from immunoSEQ multiplex PCR, and its TCRdb copy is limited to in-frame clones, with some not included. This sample has a few hundred thousand clones, with 70% to 90% found just once. The sequencing sample was made of peripheral blood. The source of these receptors is a human donor in a cohort sampled during active COVID-19. Each CDR3 is given with its conserved first and last residue. A D gene is named only where the DNA matches it firmly. A clone size is listed for some rows: how often the clone was seen (once, few, many), or a class if it is expanded.

J gene: TRBJ1-2
clone size: NA
D gene: TRBD1
V gene: TRBV6-5
CDR3 DNA: TGTGCCAGCAGTTACCGCGGGACAGCTGATGGCTACACCTTC
CDR3 protein: CASSYRGTADGYTF

J gene: TRBJ1-2
clone size: NA
D gene: NA
V gene: TRBV14
CDR3 DNA: TGTGCCAGCAGCCAAGAAGTCAGGGGAAGGATGGGCTACACCTTC
CDR3 protein: CASSQEVRGRMGYTF

J gene: TRBJ2-7
clone size: few
D gene: TRBD1
V gene: TRBV29-1
CDR3 DNA: TGCAGCGCCTGGACAGGGGTCCACGAGCAGTACTTC
CDR3 protein: CSAWTGVHEQYF

J gene: TRBJ2-5
clone size: NA
D gene: TRBD1
V gene: TRBV27
CDR3 DNA: TGTGCCAGCAGTTTGAGGGGGCTCGGAGAGACCCAGTACTTC
CDR3 protein: CASSLRGLGETQYF

J gene: TRBJ1-1
clone size: NA
D gene: NA
V gene: TRBV12-3/TRBV12-4
CDR3 DNA: TGTGCCAGCAGTACAGGGATAGGGGCTTTCTTT
CDR3 protein: CASSTGIGAFF

J gene: TRBJ1-3
clone size: many
D gene: NA
V gene: TRBV7-9
CDR3 DNA: TGTGCCAGCAGCTTAGATGGACAGAGAAACACCATATATTTT
CDR3 protein: CASSLDGQRNTIYF

J gene: TRBJ2-1
clone size: once
D gene: TRBD2
V gene: TRBV5-5
CDR3 DNA: TGTGCCAGCAGCCCCGGGACTAGCGGGGACAATGAGCAGTTCTTC
CDR3 protein: CASSPGTSGDNEQFF

J gene: TRBJ1-2
clone size: NA
D gene: NA
V gene: TRBV6-5
CDR3 DNA: TGTGCCAGCAGTTACCAGGGAAACTATGGCTACACCTTC
CDR3 protein: CASSYQGNYGYTF

J gene: TRBJ1-3
clone size: many
D gene: NA
V gene: TRBV7-9
CDR3 DNA: TGTGCCAGCAAACGGGGTAATGGAAACACCATATATTTT
CDR3 protein: CASKRGNGNTIYF

J gene: TRBJ2-1
clone size: NA
D gene: NA
V gene: TRBV4-1
CDR3 DNA: TGCGCCAGCAGCCCTCAGGCCGGGAGAAGCTCCTACAATGAGCAGTTCTTC
CDR3 protein: CASSPQAGRSSYNEQFF

J gene: TRBJ2-4
clone size: NA
D gene: NA
V gene: TRBV3-1/TRBV3-2
CDR3 DNA: TGTGCCAGCAGCGCCCGGGAACGATTCCTAGCCAAAAACATTCAGTACTTC
CDR3 protein: CASSARERFLAKNIQYF